Shown below are 18 T cell receptor beta chains from a single sample sequenced in a study of T cells in Graves' hyperthyroidism and ophthalmopathy. RNA transcripts gave rise to amplified TCR beta CDR3 regions. When the TCR CDR3 underwent first-round RT-PCR, the HTBI primer set was used. One entry per CDR3 protein results from TCRdb running MiXCR on the multiplex PCR reads. The table includes about 700,000 distinct CDR3 sequences, roughly 15% detected once. Sequenced input: blood. The source of these receptors is a woman aged 18-30 years with Graves' hyperthyroidism.

A remark on this clonotype: A much more abundant neighbour one base away suggests this may be a read error. The rearrangement uses TRBV30 and TRBJ2-1; 8 bases agree with TRBD1. V shed 5 bases, J shed 10 bases, and the junction held 10 bases outside the gene matches. Germline lookup yields CDR1 GTSNPN and CDR2 SVGIG (reference sequence). The CDR3 is made up of 13 amino acids. The CDR3 spells CAWGQGSGYEQFF. The CDR3 DNA sequence: TGTGCCTGGGGACAGGGATCCGGCTACGAGCAGTTCTTC.

This clonotype was seen repeatedly, ten times or more. The chain links TRBV5-1 to TRBJ1-1, with TRBD1 matching 7 bases. Trimming removed 4 bases from V and 1 base from J; junction bases left unmatched: 4. From germline, CDR1 is SGHRS and CDR2 YFSETQ. The CDR3 runs 14 residues. The CDR3 DNA reads as TGCGCCAGCAGCGATAGGACAGGGAACACTGAAGCTTTCTTT. Translating gives CASSDRTGNTEAFF.

With regard to this clonotype: A read error may produce the germline difference seen at one junction end. This chain joins TRBV7-2 and TRBJ2-5, with a weak D call TRBD2 (6 bases). This CDR3 is built from 13 residues. Looked up from germline, CDR1 is SGHTA and CDR2 is FQGNSA. The CDR3 loop reads CAGSWDFTETQYF. The CDR3 DNA follows: TGTGCCGGCAGCTGGGACTTCACGGAGACCCAGTACTTC.

This clonotype was seen at least ten times. J is TRBJ1-5 and V is TRBV18; 7 nucleotides line up with TRBD1. CDR3 length equals 17 residues. With V trimmed by 3 bases and J by 1 base, 9 bases remained unmatched. Germline-derived CDR1 and CDR2 are KGHSH and LQKENI. CDR3 in DNA: TGTGCCAGCTCACCCATTGCGACAGGGCAGAGCAATCAGCCCCAGCATTTT. This translates into CASSPIATGQSNQPQHF. Supplemented by reference TRBV18 and TRBJ1-5, the full variable domain reads NAGVMQNPRHLVRRRGQEARLRCSPMKGHSHVYWYRQLPEEGLKFMVYLQKENIIDESGMPKERFSAEFPKEGPSILRIQQVVRGDSAAYFCASSPIATGQSNQPQHFGDGTRLSIL.

This chain links TRBV12-3 or TRBV12-4 with TRBJ1-3, with 7 bases lining up with TRBD1. The CDR3 is 16 amino acids. The V segment lost 7 bases and the J segment 0 bases; nucleotides outside the gene matches: 9. The CDR3 sequence: CASTSTTGVSGNTIYF. The CDR3 nucleotides read TGTGCCAGCACCTCAACAACAGGGGTCTCTGGAAACACCATATATTTT.

Ten or more counts support this clonotype. The chain recombines TRBV7-9 with TRBJ2-1; 8 bases agree with TRBD2. This CDR3 is built from 16 residues. V lost 5 bases, J lost 3 bases, and 9 bases stayed unmatched. Germline V gene sequence: CDR1 SEHNR, CDR2 FQNEAQ (reference sequence). The CDR3: CASSVFGGRSYNEQFF. In DNA form, the CDR3 reads TGTGCCAGCAGCGTATTTGGCGGGAGGAGCTACAATGAGCAGTTCTTC.

This clonotype was detected only a few times. The chain has TRBV28 and TRBJ1-4; 9 bases fit TRBD1. V dropped 3 bases and J dropped 8; count of bases not matched to a gene: 7. The CDR3 loop spans 15 amino acids. The germline V gene has CDR1 MDHEN and CDR2 SYDVKM. CDR3 in amino acids: CASSLTGQGYEKLFF. The CDR3 nucleotides read TGTGCCAGCAGTTTGACGGGACAGGGTTACGAAAAACTGTTTTTT.

This clonotype came up a few times. J is TRBJ2-6 and V is TRBV14, with D unclear. V lost 1 base, J lost 2 bases, and 6 bases lay in between. This CDR3 spans 15 amino acids. Germline CDR1 SGHDN, CDR2 FVKESK. In DNA form, the CDR3 reads TGTGCCAGCAGCCAAGTAGGTGCTGGGGCCAACGTCCTGACTTTC. This translates into CASSQVGAGANVLTF.

This clonotype was counted many times. The chain has TRBV7-2 and TRBJ2-3; TRBD2 is a possible D gene (5 bases). V was pared by 4 bases and J by 0 bases, with 11 bases between. The CDR3 runs to 15 residues. Germline V gene lookup returns CDR1 SGHTA and CDR2 FQGNSA. The CDR3 coding sequence is TGTGCCAGCAGCTCAAGGCGGACTAGCACAGATACGCAGTATTTT. It encodes CASSSRRTSTDTQYF.

J is TRBJ2-1 and V is TRBV27; tentative D call: TRBD2 (6 bases). This CDR3 contains 16 residues. Germline CDR1 MNHEY, CDR2 SMNVEV (reference sequence). Trimming took off 6 bases at V and 1 base at J, with 16 bases between the two ends. This CDR3 reads CASSQGAGRSYNEQFF. CDR3 coding DNA: TGTGCCAGCAGCCAAGGGGCGGGGAGGTCCTACAATGAGCAGTTCTTC.

V is TRBV4-1 and J is TRBJ1-6; D perhaps matches TRBD1 (5 bases). Germline V lookup: CDR1 MGHRA, CDR2 YSYEKL. Trimming took 4 bases from V and 4 from J, leaving 17 bases between them. This CDR3 is built from 17 residues. CDR3 DNA: TGCGCCAGCAGCCTGTCCCTGAGGGGCCGATATAATTCACCCCTCCACTTT. Its translation: CASSLSLRGRYNSPLHF.

The chain employs TRBV11-2 and TRBJ2-3; D perhaps matches TRBD2 (6 bases). The CDR3 is made up of 18 amino acids. The V end was cut by 1 base, the J end by 2 bases, with 19 bases between. Germline V gene sequence: CDR1 SGHAT, CDR2 FQNNGV. The CDR3 loop reads CASSLAWEEGWATDTQYF. CDR3 bases: TGTGCCAGCAGCTTAGCGTGGGAGGAGGGTTGGGCCACAGATACGCAGTATTTT. Full variable domain (rest looked up from reference TRBV11-2 and TRBJ2-3): EAGVAQSPRYKIIEKRQSVAFWCNPISGHATLYWYQQILGQGPKLLIQFQNNGVVDDSQLPKDRFSAERLKGVDSTLKIQPAKLEDSAVYLCASSLAWEEGWATDTQYFGPGTRLTVL.

This clonotype was counted many times. The rearrangement links TRBV9 to TRBJ2-3; 7 nucleotides match TRBD2. CDR1 SGDLS and CDR2 YYNGEE come from the germline V gene. J gave up 2 bases and V 0 bases, and 3 bases lay outside the gene matches. CDR3 size: 15 residues. DNA for the CDR3: TGTGCCAGCAGCGTAGTGGGGACTAACACAGATACGCAGTATTTT. As protein: CASSVVGTNTDTQYF.

In this sample, this clonotype turned up many times. V usage is TRBV12-3 or TRBV12-4 and J usage is TRBJ2-2, with D perhaps TRBD2 (6 bases). Trimming removed 1 base at V and 3 bases at J, with 9 bases between. The CDR3 is 15 amino acids. The DNA of the CDR3 is TGTGCCAGCAGTTTAGTAGGAGGGTACACCGGGGAGCTGTTTTTT. Translated, it gives CASSLVGGYTGELFF.

Many counts were recorded for this clonotype. The chain employs TRBV20-1 and TRBJ2-1, with D tentatively TRBD1 (5 bases). Trimming cost V 6 bases and J 0 bases, with 15 bases left between them. This CDR3 comprises 15 residues. CDR1 is DFQATT, CDR2 SNEGSKA, per germline (reference sequence). The CDR3 sequence is CSAPLGANSYNEQFF. The DNA of the CDR3 is TGCAGTGCCCCCCTTGGGGCTAACTCCTACAATGAGCAGTTCTTC.

There are many counts of this clonotype. The CDR3 DNA is TGTGCCAGCAGCGGAACTATTACAGGGAGCCACGAGCAGTACTTC. This codes for CASSGTITGSHEQYF. The chain joins TRBV5-5 to TRBJ2-7, with D maybe TRBD1 (6 bases). Looked up from germline, CDR1 is SGHKS and CDR2 is YYEKEE (reference sequence). This CDR3 spans 15 amino acids. V dropped 4 bases and J dropped 5 bases, with 19 bases sitting between them. The full variable domain, rest sourced from reference TRBV5-5 and TRBJ2-7, is DAGVTQSPTHLIKTRGQQVTLRCSPISGHKSVSWYQQVLGQGPQFIFQYYEKEERGRGNFPDRFSARQFPNYSSELNVNALLLGDSALYLCASSGTITGSHEQYFGPGTRLTVT.

This clonotype showed up many times. The rearrangement links TRBV28 to TRBJ1-6, with D maybe TRBD1 (5 bases). Trimming removed 5 bases at V and 10 bases at J, with 18 bases between. Germline V CDR1 and CDR2: MDHEN, SYDVKM. The CDR3 sequence is 15 residues long. The CDR3 region has the DNA TGTGCCAGCAGTCCGAGGAGGGGATCCCAATCACCCCTCCACTTT. Amino acids: CASSPRRGSQSPLHF.

This clonotype has at least ten counts. V gene TRBV6-1 combines with J gene TRBJ2-1; D could derive from TRBD1 or TRBD2 (5 bases each). Germline CDR1 reads MNHNS; CDR2 reads SASEGT. V lost 4 bases to trimming and J lost 6 bases, with 31 bases between them. The CDR3 covers 20 residues. The CDR3 protein is CASSGFAAGQGLYGINEQFF. In nucleotides, the CDR3 is TGTGCCAGCAGTGGCTTCGCTGCAGGACAAGGGTTATACGGGATCAATGAGCAGTTCTTC.